This T cell receptor beta chain was identified during a study of technical replicates of blood from a few donors. Profiling relied on immunoSEQ multiplex PCR, and the TCRdb table lists in-frame clones only, not all of them. Here the sample spans about 73,000 clones, approximately 90% being singletons. This clone was seen just once. CDR1 and CDR2 from the germline V gene are SGDLS and YYNGEE. Germline trimming cut 3 bases from V and 4 bases from J; bases unmatched to any gene: 3. The CDR3 consists of 15 residues. V usage is TRBV9 and J usage is TRBJ2-1; TRBD2 agrees at 11 bases. Sequences were obtained from PBMCs. The receptor comes from a human donor in good health. Some clones in this sample may be carry-over from other donors' samples. The CDR3 region has the DNA TGTGCCAGCAGCGGGGGACTAGCGGCATACAATGAGCAGTTCTTC. Protein sequence: CASSGGLAAYNEQFF. Full variable domain (remainder filled in from reference TRBV9 and TRBJ2-1): DSGVTQTPKHLITATGQRVTLRCSPRSGDLSVYWYQQSLDQGLQFLIQYYNGEERAKGNILERFSAQQFPDLHSELNLSSLELGDSALYFCASSGGLAAYNEQFFGPGTRLTVL.